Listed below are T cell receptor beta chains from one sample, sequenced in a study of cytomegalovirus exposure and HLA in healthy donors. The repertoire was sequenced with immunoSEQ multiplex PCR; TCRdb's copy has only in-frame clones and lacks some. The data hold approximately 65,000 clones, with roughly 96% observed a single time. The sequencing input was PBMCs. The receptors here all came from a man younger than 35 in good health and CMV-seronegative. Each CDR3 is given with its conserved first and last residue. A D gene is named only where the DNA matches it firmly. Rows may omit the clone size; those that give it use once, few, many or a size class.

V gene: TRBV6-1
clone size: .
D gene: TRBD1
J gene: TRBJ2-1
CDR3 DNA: TGTGCCAGCAGTGGGCCGGGACAGGGGGTCTACAATGAGCAGTTCTTC
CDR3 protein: CASSGPGQGVYNEQFF

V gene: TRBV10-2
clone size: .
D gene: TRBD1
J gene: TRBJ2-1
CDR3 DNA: TGCGCCAGCAGTGTGAGACAGGGGTCTAATGAGCAGTTCTTC
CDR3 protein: CASSVRQGSNEQFF

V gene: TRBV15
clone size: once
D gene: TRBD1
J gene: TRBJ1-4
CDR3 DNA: TGTGCCACCAGCAGAGATAGGGGGACAGGGAATGAAAAACTGTTTTTT
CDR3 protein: CATSRDRGTGNEKLFF

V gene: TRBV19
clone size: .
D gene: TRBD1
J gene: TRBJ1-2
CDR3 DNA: TGTGCCAGTAGGGAGGGGGCGAACGGCTACACCTTC
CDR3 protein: CASREGANGYTF

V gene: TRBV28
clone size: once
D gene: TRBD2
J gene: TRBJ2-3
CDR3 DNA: TGTGCCAGCAGTTCCTCGGGACTAGCGGGAGGGGCAGATACGCAGTATTTT
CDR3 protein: CASSSSGLAGGADTQYF

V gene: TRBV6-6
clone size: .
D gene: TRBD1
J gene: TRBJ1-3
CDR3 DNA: TGTGCCAGCAGTTCCGGGACAGTCTCTGGAAACACCATATATTTT
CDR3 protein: CASSSGTVSGNTIYF

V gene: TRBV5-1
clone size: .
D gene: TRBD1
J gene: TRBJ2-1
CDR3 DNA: TGCGCCAGCAGCTTGTATTCGACAGGGTACAATGAGCAGTTCTTC
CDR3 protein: CASSLYSTGYNEQFF

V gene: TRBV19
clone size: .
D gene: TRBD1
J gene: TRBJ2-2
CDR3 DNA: TGTGCCAGTATCACAGGGGGCGGCGGGGAGCTGTTTTTT
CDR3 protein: CASITGGGGELFF

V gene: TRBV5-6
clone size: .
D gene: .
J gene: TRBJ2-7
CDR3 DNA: TGTGCCAGCAGCTCCCTGTACGAGCAGTACTTC
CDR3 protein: CASSSLYEQYF

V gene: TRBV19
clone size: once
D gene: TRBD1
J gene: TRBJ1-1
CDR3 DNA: TGTGCCAGTAGGGCGAGGCAGGGGGAAAACACTGAAGCTTTCTTT
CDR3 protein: CASRARQGENTEAFF

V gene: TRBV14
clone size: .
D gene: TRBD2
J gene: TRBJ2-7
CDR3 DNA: TGTGCCAGCAGCCAGGCGGGGGCCTACGAGCAGTACTTC
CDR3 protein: CASSQAGAYEQYF

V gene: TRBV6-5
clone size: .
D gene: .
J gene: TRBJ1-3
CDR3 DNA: TGTGCCAGCAGTTACTCTTTATCTGGAAACACCATATATTTT
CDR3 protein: CASSYSLSGNTIYF

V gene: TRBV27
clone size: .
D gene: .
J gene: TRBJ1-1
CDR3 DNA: TGTGCCAGCAGTTTATCACCAGGGACTGAAGCTTTCTTT
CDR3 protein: CASSLSPGTEAFF

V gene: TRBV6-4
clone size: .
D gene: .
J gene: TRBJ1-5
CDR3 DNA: TGTGCCAGCAGTGACGGGGGGAATCAGCCCCAGCATTTT
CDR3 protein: CASSDGGNQPQHF

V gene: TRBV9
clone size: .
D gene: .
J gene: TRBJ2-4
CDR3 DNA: TGTGCCAGCAGCGTAGCTGCCATCGGGCAGGGGAACATTCAGTACTTC
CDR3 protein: CASSVAAIGQGNIQYF

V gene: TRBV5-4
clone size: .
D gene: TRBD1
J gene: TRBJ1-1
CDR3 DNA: TGTGCCAGCAGCTTGGGACAGGGCTCGAACACTGAAGCTTTCTTT
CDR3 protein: CASSLGQGSNTEAFF

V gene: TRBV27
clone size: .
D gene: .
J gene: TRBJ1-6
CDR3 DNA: TGTGCCAGCAGTTTAGCCGACAGCCCAACTAATTCACCCCTCCACTTT
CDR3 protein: CASSLADSPTNSPLHF

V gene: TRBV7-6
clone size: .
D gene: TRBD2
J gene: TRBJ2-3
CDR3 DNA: TGTGCCAGCAGCCCCGCGCTAGCGGGAGTTGTAGATACGCAGTATTTT
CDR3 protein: CASSPALAGVVDTQYF

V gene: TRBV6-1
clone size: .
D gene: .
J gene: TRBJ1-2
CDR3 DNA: TGTGCCAGCAGGGAAACGACAGGTCAAGGCTACACCTTC
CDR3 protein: CASRETTGQGYTF

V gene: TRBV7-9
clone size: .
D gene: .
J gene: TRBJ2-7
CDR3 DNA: TGTGCCAGCAGCTCGGTTGGGGCAGTGCGCGAGCAGTACTTC
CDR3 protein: CASSSVGAVREQYF

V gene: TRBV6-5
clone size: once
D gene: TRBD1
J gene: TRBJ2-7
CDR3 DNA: TGTGCCAGCAGTAGCATGACAGGGGTCGCCTACGAGCAGTACTTC
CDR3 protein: CASSSMTGVAYEQYF

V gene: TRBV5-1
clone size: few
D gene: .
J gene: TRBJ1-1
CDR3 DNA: TGCGCCAGCCAAGCATATTGGAACACTGAAGCTTTCTTT
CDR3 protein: CASQAYWNTEAFF